This T cell receptor (beta chain) was found in a study of Graves' ophthalmopathy and Graves' hyperthyroidism. For the study at large: Peripheral blood samples were taken at initial diagnosis, before any treatment.

Germline V gene data show CDR1 as DFQATT and CDR2 as SNEGSKA (reference sequence). The CDR3 is 15 amino acids. J gave up 1 base and V 4 bases, and 9 bases lay outside the gene matches. Other autoimmune diseases, uncontrolled infections, pregnancy or lactation excluded patients from enrollment. RNA transcripts served as template for amplifying TCR beta CDR3 sequences. Following a first-round RT-PCR that used HTBI primers, a second-round multiplex PCR was carried out. TCRdb reprocessed the multiplex PCR reads with MiXCR, giving one entry per CDR3 protein. The table has 170,000 or so distinct CDR3 sequences, 37% seen once.

This clonotype was sampled from a woman between 40 and 50 years old with Graves' ophthalmopathy. The V call is TRBV20-1, the J call TRBJ2-5, with TRBD1 matching 7 bases. Sequencing was carried out using peripheral blood. The CDR3 sequence: CSANKGQKLQETQYF. Here the CDR3 DNA reads TGCAGTGCTAATAAGGGACAGAAACTCCAAGAGACCCAGTACTTC.